The 18 T cell receptor beta chains listed next were all sequenced from one sample in a study of CD8 T cells in Susac syndrome. RNA, at about 0.45 to 1 ug, was reverse transcribed with random hexamers. MiXCR was run by TCRdb on the immunoSEQ multiplex PCR reads, yielding one entry per CDR3 protein. Of about 80,000 distinct CDR3 sequences listed, about 92% were seen once; the top ten hold approximately 0.52%. Sequenced input: CD4+ T cells from PBMCs. These receptors originate from a human donor with Susac syndrome.

This clonotype has just a few counts. This chain links TRBV7-2 with TRBJ2-5; D gene unclear. Germline V gene sequence: CDR1 SGHTA, CDR2 FQGNSA. This CDR3 is built from 11 residues. Deletions cut 5 bases from V and 4 bases from J, with 5 bases between. DNA for the CDR3: TGTGCCAGCAGCCAGATAGAGACCCAGTACTTC. This codes for CASSQIETQYF.

A single count supports this clonotype. The chain couples TRBV28 to TRBJ1-1, with 8 nucleotides matching TRBD1. The CDR3 has 15 amino acids. The germline gives CDR1 MDHEN, CDR2 SYDVKM. J gave up 0 bases and V 5 bases, and 5 bases lay outside the gene matches. The CDR3 sequence is CASSPWGQVNTEAFF. The DNA of the CDR3 is TGTGCCAGCAGTCCCTGGGGACAGGTGAACACTGAAGCTTTCTTT.

The chain employs TRBV2 and TRBJ1-6; D call uncertain. The V gene's germline CDR1 is SNHLY and CDR2 FYNNEI. This CDR3 spans 15 amino acids. Trimming stripped 5 bases from V and 6 bases from J, with 14 bases between. For the CDR3, the DNA is TGTGCCAGCAGTCGCACAGACACGCGTAATTCACCCCTCCACTTT. Translation gives CASSRTDTRNSPLHF.

The genes are TRBV15 and TRBJ1-3, with a weak D call TRBD1 (6 bases). There are 16 residues in the CDR3. Trimming shortened V by 1 base and J by 0 bases, and 10 bases separated the two germline ends. Looked up from germline, CDR1 is LNHNV and CDR2 is YYDKDF (reference sequence). As DNA, the CDR3 is TGTGCCACCAGCAGAGCGGGGGCCGACTCTGGAAACACCATATATTTT. It codes for CATSRAGADSGNTIYF.

The rearrangement joins TRBV27 to TRBJ1-1; the D gene is possibly TRBD1 (5 bases). CDR1 and CDR2 (germline): MNHEY, SMNVEV (reference sequence). Trimming left V 5 bases short and J 4 bases short, with 23 bases between. The CDR3 extends over 17 amino acids. The CDR3 spells CASSPLGGKRTATEAFF. CDR3 bases: TGTGCCAGCAGTCCGCTTGGGGGGAAACGGACGGCCACTGAAGCTTTCTTT.

The chain employs TRBV18 and TRBJ2-1; D remains unclear. This CDR3 contains 15 residues. The germline CDR1 and CDR2 sequences are KGHSH and LQKENI. V shed 2 bases and J shed 6 bases, with 14 bases lying between them. In DNA form, the CDR3 reads TGTGCCAGCTCACCAGAAACAAACCGCGCCAATGAGCAGTTCTTC. Amino acid sequence: CASSPETNRANEQFF.

V gene TRBV6-1 combines with J gene TRBJ1-5; 7 bases match TRBD1. The V and J ends lost 4 bases and 0 bases, in that order; junction bases with no gene match: 12. Germline loops: CDR1 MNHNS, CDR2 SASEGT. The CDR3 runs 18 residues. CDR3 region: CASSGGTAGAPSNQPQHF. CDR3 bases: TGTGCCAGCAGTGGCGGGACAGCGGGGGCTCCTAGCAATCAGCCCCAGCATTTT.

This rearrangement joins TRBV20-1 to TRBJ2-7, with 7 nucleotides matching TRBD2. Germline CDR1 DFQATT, CDR2 SNEGSKA (reference sequence). This CDR3 contains 15 residues. V was pared by 1 base and J by 9 bases, with 15 bases of the junction left unmatched. The CDR3 bases are TGCAGTGCTAGAGCCCCGGGAGGTCGGGGGTCTTGGCAGTACTTC. This codes for CSARAPGGRGSWQYF.

The chain couples TRBV12-3 or TRBV12-4 to TRBJ2-7; TRBD2 is a possible D gene (6 bases). CDR3 length: 15 residues. Trimming pared 5 bases from V and 7 bases from J, leaving 21 bases between. The CDR3 sequence: CASSGAGTTPREQYF. The DNA for the CDR3 is TGTGCCAGCAGTGGGGCGGGGACCACTCCAAGGGAGCAGTACTTC.

The chain is built from TRBV12-3 or TRBV12-4 and TRBJ2-2; 8 bases are a match to TRBD1. The junction had 5 bases not matched to a gene; V was cut back by 5 bases and J by 3 bases. CDR3 length: 15 amino acids. CDR3 loop: CASSPDRGDTGELFF. CDR3 DNA sequence: TGTGCCAGCAGTCCCGACAGGGGAGACACCGGGGAGCTGTTTTTT.

The rearrangement joins TRBV7-2 to TRBJ1-2; 7 nucleotides match TRBD1. Trimming removed 3 bases from V and 2 bases from J; junction bases left unmatched: 0. The CDR3 consists of 13 residues. Germline values: CDR1 SGHTA, CDR2 FQGNSA. CDR3 protein: CASSLGQNYGYTF. CDR3 coding DNA: TGTGCCAGCAGCTTGGGACAGAACTATGGCTACACCTTC.

The chain employs TRBV20-1 and TRBJ1-1; D unresolved. Germline CDR1 is DFQATT and CDR2 is SNEGSKA (reference sequence). The CDR3 contains 12 residues. The ends were cut back, 6 bases at V and 0 bases at J, with 8 bases in the middle. CDR3 residues: CSAPHLNTEAFF. The CDR3 DNA sequence: TGCAGTGCCCCGCACCTGAACACTGAAGCTTTCTTT.

The chain employs TRBV28 and TRBJ1-1; TRBD1 matches at 7 bases. Losses at the gene ends were 5 bases for V and 7 bases for J; bases not matched to a gene: 19. CDR3 size: 17 residues. Germline V lookup: CDR1 MDHEN, CDR2 SYDVKM. For the CDR3, the DNA is TGTGCCAGCAGTCCCTCGACAGGGACTCGGGGGGCTTATGAAGCTTTCTTT. This translates into CASSPSTGTRGAYEAFF.

The rearrangement joins TRBV20-1 to TRBJ2-3; 9 bases align to TRBD2. Germline assignment: CDR1 DFQATT and CDR2 SNEGSKA (reference sequence). The junction had 11 bases not matched to a gene; V was cut back by 0 bases and J by 7 bases. CDR3 length: 16 residues. CDR3 DNA: TGCAGTGCTAGAGAGGGGGCGGGAGGGCCTCGGAATACGCAGTATTTT. Translated: CSAREGAGGPRNTQYF.

The J gene is TRBJ2-2, the V gene TRBV12-3 or TRBV12-4, with TRBD2 identical over 10 bases. The CDR3 totals 18 residues. Losses at the gene ends were 6 bases for V and 8 bases for J; bases not matched to a gene: 18. This CDR3 is CASRRGGAGGPWAGELFF. The CDR3 DNA sequence: TGTGCCAGCAGAAGGGGCGGAGCGGGAGGGCCTTGGGCAGGGGAGCTGTTTTTT.

The rearrangement joins TRBV12-3 or TRBV12-4 to TRBJ2-1; 8 bases fit TRBD2. The CDR3 runs 15 residues. V lost 3 bases and J lost 9; bases outside the gene matches: 10. CDR3 region: CASSLQLERGTEQFF. CDR3 DNA: TGTGCCAGCAGTTTGCAGCTCGAGCGGGGGACTGAGCAGTTCTTC.

The V gene is TRBV20-1, the J gene TRBJ2-7; D gene unclear. The CDR3 sequence is 12 residues long. The V end lost 2 bases, the J end lost 3 bases, and 8 bases lay between the germline ends. From germline, CDR1 is DFQATT and CDR2 SNEGSKA (reference sequence). CDR3 DNA sequence: TGCAGTGCTAGAAACCAGATCTACGAGCAGTACTTC. Its translation: CSARNQIYEQYF.

The chain employs TRBV10-3 and TRBJ2-7; D gene unclear. Trimming shortened V by 4 bases and J by 0 bases, and 22 bases separated the two germline ends. The CDR3 runs to 18 residues. CDR1 is ENHRY, CDR2 SYGVKD, per germline. CDR3 coding DNA: TGTGCCATCAGTGCAAGCAGTAATACAATGCGAAGCTCCTACGAGCAGTACTTC. As protein: CAISASSNTMRSSYEQYF.